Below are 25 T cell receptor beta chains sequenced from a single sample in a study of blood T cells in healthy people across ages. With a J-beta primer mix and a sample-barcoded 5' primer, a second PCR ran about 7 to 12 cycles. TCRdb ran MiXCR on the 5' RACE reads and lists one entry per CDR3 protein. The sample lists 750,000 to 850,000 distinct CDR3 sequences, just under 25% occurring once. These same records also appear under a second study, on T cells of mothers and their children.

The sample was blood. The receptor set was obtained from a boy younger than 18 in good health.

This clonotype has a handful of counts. CDR3 sequence (DNA): TGTGCCAGCAGCGTAGGGGACACCTCCTACGAGCAATACTTC. Its translation: CASSVGDTSYEQYF. The chain employs TRBV9 and TRBJ2-5; the D gene is possibly TRBD1 (6 bases). This CDR3 spans 14 amino acids. Germline V gene data show CDR1 as SGDLS and CDR2 as YYNGEE. Trimming pared 0 bases from V and 14 bases from J, leaving 20 bases between.

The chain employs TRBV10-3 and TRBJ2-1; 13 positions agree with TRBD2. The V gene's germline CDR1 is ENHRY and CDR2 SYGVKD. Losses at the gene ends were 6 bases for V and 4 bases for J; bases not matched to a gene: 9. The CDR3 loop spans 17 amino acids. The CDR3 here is CAISGTSGTGGYNEQFF. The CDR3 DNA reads TGTGCCATCAGCGGGACTAGCGGGACCGGTGGATACAATGAGCAGTTCTTC.

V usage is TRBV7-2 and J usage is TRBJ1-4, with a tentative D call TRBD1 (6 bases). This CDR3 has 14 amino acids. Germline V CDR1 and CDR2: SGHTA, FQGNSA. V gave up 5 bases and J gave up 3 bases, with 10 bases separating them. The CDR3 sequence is CASSRTGPNEKLFF. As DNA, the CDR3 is TGTGCCAGCAGCCGAACAGGGCCTAATGAAAAACTGTTTTTT.

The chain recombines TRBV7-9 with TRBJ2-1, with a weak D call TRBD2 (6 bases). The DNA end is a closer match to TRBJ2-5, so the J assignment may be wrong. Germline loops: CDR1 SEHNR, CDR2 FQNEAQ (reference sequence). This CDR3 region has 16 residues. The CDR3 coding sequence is TGTGCCAGCAGCCGGGCGTGGGCGCCGGAGGGGGAGACCCAGTACTTC. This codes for CASSRAWAPEGETQYF.

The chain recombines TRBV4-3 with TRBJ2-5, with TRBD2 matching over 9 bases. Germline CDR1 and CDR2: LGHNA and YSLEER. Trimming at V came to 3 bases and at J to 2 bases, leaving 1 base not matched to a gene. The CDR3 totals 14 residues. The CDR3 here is CASSHLAGQETQYF. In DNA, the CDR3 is TGCGCCAGCAGCCATCTAGCGGGGCAAGAGACCCAGTACTTC.

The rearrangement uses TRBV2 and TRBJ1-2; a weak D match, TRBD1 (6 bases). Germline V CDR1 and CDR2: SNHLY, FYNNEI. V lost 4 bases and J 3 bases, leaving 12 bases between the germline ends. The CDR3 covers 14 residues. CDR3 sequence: CASSADQGYYGYTF. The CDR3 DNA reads TGTGCCAGCAGTGCCGATCAGGGGTACTATGGCTACACCTTC.

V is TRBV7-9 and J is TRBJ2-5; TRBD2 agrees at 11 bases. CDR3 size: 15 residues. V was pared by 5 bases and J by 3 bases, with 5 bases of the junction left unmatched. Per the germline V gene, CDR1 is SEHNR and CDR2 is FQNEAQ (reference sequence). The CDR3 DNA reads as TGTGCCAGCAGCGCTCCGGGACTAGCGGAAGAGACCCAGTACTTC. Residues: CASSAPGLAEETQYF.

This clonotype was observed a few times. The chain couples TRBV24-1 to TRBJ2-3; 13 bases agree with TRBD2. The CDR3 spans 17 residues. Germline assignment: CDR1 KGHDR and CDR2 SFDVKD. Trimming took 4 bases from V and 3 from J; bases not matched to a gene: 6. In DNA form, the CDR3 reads TGTGCCACCAGTGACAGGACTAGCGGGAGCCTAACAGATACGCAGTATTTT. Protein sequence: CATSDRTSGSLTDTQYF.

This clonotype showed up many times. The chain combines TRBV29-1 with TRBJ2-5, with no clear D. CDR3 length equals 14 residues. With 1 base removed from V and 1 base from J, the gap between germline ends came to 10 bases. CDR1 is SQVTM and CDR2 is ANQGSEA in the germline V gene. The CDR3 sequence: CSVEGRLSQETQYF. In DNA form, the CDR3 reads TGCAGCGTTGAAGGTCGACTGTCCCAAGAGACCCAGTACTTC.

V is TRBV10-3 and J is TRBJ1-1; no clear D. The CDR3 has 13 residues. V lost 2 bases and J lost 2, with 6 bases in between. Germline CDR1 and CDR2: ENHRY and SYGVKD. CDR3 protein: CAISEGSNTEAFF. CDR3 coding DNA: TGTGCCATCAGTGAGGGCAGCAACACTGAAGCTTTCTTT.

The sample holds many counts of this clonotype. This CDR3 is CSARRDSNTEAFF. CDR3 in DNA: TGCAGTGCTAGAAGAGACAGTAACACTGAAGCTTTCTTT. The rearrangement joins TRBV20-1 to TRBJ1-1, with a tentative D call TRBD1 (5 bases). Trimming pared 2 bases from V and 2 bases from J, leaving 9 bases between. Germline V gene data show CDR1 as DFQATT and CDR2 as SNEGSKA (reference sequence). The CDR3 has 13 residues.

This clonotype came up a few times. CDR3 sequence reads: CASSQVWGAETQYF. Written as DNA, the CDR3 is TGCGCCAGCAGCCAAGTATGGGGGGCTGAGACCCAGTACTTC. V gene TRBV4-3 combines with J gene TRBJ2-1; D may match TRBD1 or TRBD2 (6 bases each). The J call may be faulty, since TRBJ2-5 better matches the DNA end. CDR3 size: 14 residues. CDR1 is LGHNA and CDR2 is YSLEER in the germline V gene.

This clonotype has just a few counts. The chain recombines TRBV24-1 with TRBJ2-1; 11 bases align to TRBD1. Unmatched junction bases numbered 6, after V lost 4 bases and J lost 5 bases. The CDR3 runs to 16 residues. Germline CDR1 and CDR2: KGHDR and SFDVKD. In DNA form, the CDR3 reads TGTGCCACCAGTGACCTGGACAGGGGGCTGGACAATGAGCAGTTCTTC. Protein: CATSDLDRGLDNEQFF.

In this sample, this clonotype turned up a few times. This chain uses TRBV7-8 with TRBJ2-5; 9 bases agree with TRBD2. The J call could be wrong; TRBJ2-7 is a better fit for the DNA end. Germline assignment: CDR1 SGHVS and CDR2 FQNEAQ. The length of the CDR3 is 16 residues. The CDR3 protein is CASSPPTSGIPYEQYF. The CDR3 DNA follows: TGTGCCAGCAGCCCCCCGACTAGCGGAATTCCCTACGAGCAGTACTTC.

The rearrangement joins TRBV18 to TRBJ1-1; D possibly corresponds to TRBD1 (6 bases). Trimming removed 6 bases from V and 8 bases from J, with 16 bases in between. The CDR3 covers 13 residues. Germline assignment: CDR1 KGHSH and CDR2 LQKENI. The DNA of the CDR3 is TGTGCCAGCTCTCTCGCTAGGGACATCGAAGCTTTCTTT. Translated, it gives CASSLARDIEAFF. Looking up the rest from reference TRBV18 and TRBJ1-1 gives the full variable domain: NAGVMQNPRHLVRRRGQEARLRCSPMKGHSHVYWYRQLPEEGLKFMVYLQKENIIDESGMPKERFSAEFPKEGPSILRIQQVVRGDSAAYFCASSLARDIEAFFGQGTRLTVV.

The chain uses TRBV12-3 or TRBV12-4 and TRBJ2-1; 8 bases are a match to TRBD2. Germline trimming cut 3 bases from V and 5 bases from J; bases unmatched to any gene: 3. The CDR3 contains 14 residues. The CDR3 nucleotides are TGTGCCAGCAGTTTCCTAGCGGGCCACAATGAGCAGTTCTTC. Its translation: CASSFLAGHNEQFF.

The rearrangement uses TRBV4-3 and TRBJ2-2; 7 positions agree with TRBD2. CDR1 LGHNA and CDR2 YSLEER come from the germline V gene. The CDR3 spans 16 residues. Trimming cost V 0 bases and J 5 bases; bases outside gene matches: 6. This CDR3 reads CASSQDWQGGTGELFF. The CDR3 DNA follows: TGCGCCAGCAGCCAAGATTGGCAGGGAGGGACCGGGGAGCTGTTTTTT.

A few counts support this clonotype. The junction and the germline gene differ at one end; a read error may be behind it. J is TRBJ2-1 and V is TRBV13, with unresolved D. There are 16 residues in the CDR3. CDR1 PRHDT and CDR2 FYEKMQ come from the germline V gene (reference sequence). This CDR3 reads CASSIGLLGSYNEQFF. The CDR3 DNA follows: TGTGCCAGCAGCATAGGTCTGCTCGGCTCCTACAATGAGCAGTTCTTC.

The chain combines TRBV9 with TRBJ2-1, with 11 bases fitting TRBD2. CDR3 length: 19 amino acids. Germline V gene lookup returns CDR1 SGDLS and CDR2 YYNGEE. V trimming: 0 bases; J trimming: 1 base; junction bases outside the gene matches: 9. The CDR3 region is CASSVASLAGGGSYNEQFF. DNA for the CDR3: TGTGCCAGCAGCGTAGCCTCCCTAGCGGGGGGAGGATCCTACAATGAGCAGTTCTTC.

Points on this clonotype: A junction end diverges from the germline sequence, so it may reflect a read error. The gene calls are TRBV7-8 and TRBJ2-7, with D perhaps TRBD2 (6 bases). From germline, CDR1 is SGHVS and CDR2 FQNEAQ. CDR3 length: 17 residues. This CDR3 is CASSLAPPGEEAYEQYF. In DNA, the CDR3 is TGTGCCAGCAGCCTAGCGCCCCCCGGGGAGGAGGCCTACGAGCAGTACTTC.

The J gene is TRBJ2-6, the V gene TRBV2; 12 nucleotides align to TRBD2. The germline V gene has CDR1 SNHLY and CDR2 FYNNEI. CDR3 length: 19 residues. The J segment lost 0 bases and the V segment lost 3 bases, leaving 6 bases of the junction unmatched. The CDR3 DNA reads TGTGCCAGCAGTGACGGGGGACTAGCGGGTCGCTCTGGGGCCAACGTCCTGACTTTC. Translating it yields CASSDGGLAGRSGANVLTF.

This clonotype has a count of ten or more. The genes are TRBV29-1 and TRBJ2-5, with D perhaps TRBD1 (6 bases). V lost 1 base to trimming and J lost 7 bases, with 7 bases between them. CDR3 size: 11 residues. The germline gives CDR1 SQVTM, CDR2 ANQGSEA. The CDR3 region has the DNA TGCAGCGTTGAAGCAGGGGCGACCCAGTACTTC. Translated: CSVEAGATQYF.

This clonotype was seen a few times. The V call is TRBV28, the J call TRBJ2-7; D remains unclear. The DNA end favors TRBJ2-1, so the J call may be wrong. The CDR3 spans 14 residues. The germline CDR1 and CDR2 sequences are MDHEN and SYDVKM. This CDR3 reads CASSPKWVYNEQFF. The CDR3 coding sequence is TGTGCCAGCAGTCCTAAATGGGTCTACAATGAGCAGTTCTTC.

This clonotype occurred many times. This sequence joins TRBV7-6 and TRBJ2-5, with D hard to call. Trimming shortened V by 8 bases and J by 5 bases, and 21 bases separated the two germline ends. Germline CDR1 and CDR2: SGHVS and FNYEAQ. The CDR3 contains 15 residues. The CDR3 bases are TGTGCCAGCTCCCTTATGGCCAATACCCCCGAGACCCAGTACTTC. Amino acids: CASSLMANTPETQYF. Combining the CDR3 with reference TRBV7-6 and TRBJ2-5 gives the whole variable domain GAGVSQSPRYKVTKRGQDVALRCDPISGHVSLYWYRQALGQGPEFLTYFNYEAQQDKSGLPNDRFSAERPEGSISTLTIQRTEQRDSAMYRCASSLMANTPETQYFGPGTRLLVL.

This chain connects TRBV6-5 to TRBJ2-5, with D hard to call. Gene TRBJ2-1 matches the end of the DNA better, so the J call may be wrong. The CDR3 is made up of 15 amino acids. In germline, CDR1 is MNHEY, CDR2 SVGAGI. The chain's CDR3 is CASRSPSSSYNEQFF. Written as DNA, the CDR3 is TGTGCCAGCAGGTCGCCGAGTAGCTCCTACAATGAGCAGTTCTTC.